A selection of T cell receptor beta chains follows, all from one sample in a study of CD8 T cells in ankylosing spondylitis. TCRdb independently ran MiXCR on the 5' RACE reads; one entry per CDR3 protein. The table has 250,000 to 350,000 distinct CDR3 sequences, around 20% seen once; the top ten hold 7.8%. The sequenced sample was blood, either unsorted or a sorted T cell fraction (not recorded which). The receptor source for this set is a male donor with ankylosing spondylitis or in good health (not recorded which). The CDR3 runs from the conserved cysteine through the conserved F or W. A D gene is named only where the DNA matches it firmly. Where a row states a size, it is once, few, many or the class of an expanded clone; other rows omit it.

d_call: -; clone_size: -; j_call: TRBJ2-1; v_call: TRBV3-1; cdr3_nt: TGTGCCAGCAGCCTCCAGGGTGGCTACAATGAGCAGTTCTTC; cdr3_aa: CASSLQGGYNEQFF
d_call: -; clone_size: -; j_call: TRBJ1-5; v_call: TRBV24-1; cdr3_nt: TGTGCCACCAGCGGCGGGCCAGGGCCGGGTCAGCCCCAGCATTTT; cdr3_aa: CATSGGPGPGQPQHF
d_call: -; clone_size: few; j_call: TRBJ1-1; v_call: TRBV20-1; cdr3_nt: TGCAGTGCTCAAGACTCTTACCGGGATGGGGCTTTCTTT; cdr3_aa: CSAQDSYRDGAFF
d_call: -; clone_size: -; j_call: TRBJ2-1; v_call: TRBV7-8; cdr3_nt: TGTGCCAGCAGCTTAGGCCGGGACACAAACTACAATGAGCAGTTCTTC; cdr3_aa: CASSLGRDTNYNEQFF
d_call: TRBD2; clone_size: -; j_call: TRBJ2-3; v_call: TRBV11-3; cdr3_nt: TGTGCCAGCAGCCAGGCCCTAGCGGACACAGATACGCAGTATTTT; cdr3_aa: CASSQALADTDTQYF
d_call: -; clone_size: few; j_call: TRBJ1-2; v_call: TRBV2; cdr3_nt: TGTGCCAGCAGTGAAGGCGGATCCGACACCTTC; cdr3_aa: CASSEGGSDTF
d_call: -; clone_size: -; j_call: TRBJ1-1; v_call: TRBV7-9; cdr3_nt: TGTGCCAGCACCTATGGGGGAGGGGCGGATGAAGCTTTCTTT; cdr3_aa: CASTYGGGADEAFF
d_call: -; clone_size: -; j_call: TRBJ2-3; v_call: TRBV6-5; cdr3_nt: TGTGCCAGCAGTTACTTGGCGGTAGGCCCCCCAGATACGCAGTATTTT; cdr3_aa: CASSYLAVGPPDTQYF
d_call: TRBD2; clone_size: -; j_call: TRBJ2-5; v_call: TRBV11-2; cdr3_nt: TGTGCCAGCAGCTTATTGATAGCGGGAAGCCAAGAGACCCAGTACTTC; cdr3_aa: CASSLLIAGSQETQYF
d_call: -; clone_size: -; j_call: TRBJ1-2; v_call: TRBV6-1; cdr3_nt: TGTGCCAGCAGTGCCATCACCCACGGCTACACCTTC; cdr3_aa: CASSAITHGYTF
d_call: -; clone_size: few; j_call: TRBJ2-2; v_call: TRBV20-1; cdr3_nt: TGCAGTGCGGTTAGAAGGAGATCGAACACCGGGGAGCTGTTTTTT; cdr3_aa: CSAVRRRSNTGELFF
d_call: -; clone_size: -; j_call: TRBJ2-2; v_call: TRBV10-3; cdr3_nt: TGTGCCATCACCGGGACTAACACCGGGGAGCTGTTTTTT; cdr3_aa: CAITGTNTGELFF
d_call: TRBD1; clone_size: -; j_call: TRBJ1-3; v_call: TRBV11-2; cdr3_nt: TGTGCCAGCAGCTTTGGGACCGGAGGGGGCGCGTCTGGAAACACCATATATTTT; cdr3_aa: CASSFGTGGGASGNTIYF
d_call: -; clone_size: few; j_call: TRBJ2-2; v_call: TRBV4-2; cdr3_nt: TGTGCCAGCAGCCAATCCCCGCTAGCGACAAACACCGGGGAGCTGTTTTTT; cdr3_aa: CASSQSPLATNTGELFF
d_call: TRBD1; clone_size: -; j_call: TRBJ2-3; v_call: TRBV7-6; cdr3_nt: TGTGCCGGCAGCTTAGCCGCCGGGACAGGAGGCCCAGATACGCAGTATTTT; cdr3_aa: CAGSLAAGTGGPDTQYF
d_call: TRBD1; clone_size: -; j_call: TRBJ2-2; v_call: TRBV10-2; cdr3_nt: TGCGCCAGCAGCCTTCTACAGGGGCCGTACACCGGGGAGCTGTTTTTT; cdr3_aa: CASSLLQGPYTGELFF
d_call: -; clone_size: few; j_call: TRBJ1-1; v_call: TRBV6-5; cdr3_nt: TGTGCCAGCAGTTACCGGAGTGTAAAGGTGAACACTGAAGCTTTCTTT; cdr3_aa: CASSYRSVKVNTEAFF
d_call: -; clone_size: few; j_call: TRBJ2-4; v_call: TRBV12-3/TRBV12-4; cdr3_nt: TGTGCCAGCAGTTTTCGCAGGGACACCAAAAACATTCAGTACTTC; cdr3_aa: CASSFRRDTKNIQYF
d_call: -; clone_size: -; j_call: TRBJ1-5; v_call: TRBV5-5; cdr3_nt: TGTGCCAGCAGCCCGACAGAGAGCAATCAGCCCCAGCATTTT; cdr3_aa: CASSPTESNQPQHF
d_call: -; clone_size: -; j_call: TRBJ2-1; v_call: TRBV5-1; cdr3_nt: TGCGCCAGCAGGTACCACAATGAGCAGTTCTTC; cdr3_aa: CASRYHNEQFF
d_call: TRBD2; clone_size: -; j_call: TRBJ2-1; v_call: TRBV24-1; cdr3_nt: TGTGCCACCAGTGATTGGACTAGCGGAAACTCCTACAATGAGCAGTTCTTC; cdr3_aa: CATSDWTSGNSYNEQFF
d_call: -; clone_size: few; j_call: TRBJ2-2; v_call: TRBV5-1; cdr3_nt: TGCGCCAGCAACCCAAGCGCGAACACCGGGGAGCTGTTTTTT; cdr3_aa: CASNPSANTGELFF
d_call: -; clone_size: -; j_call: TRBJ2-5; v_call: TRBV11-1; cdr3_nt: TGTGCCAGCAGTTCGACCCGGAGAGAGACCCAGTACTTC; cdr3_aa: CASSSTRRETQYF
d_call: -; clone_size: -; j_call: TRBJ2-5; v_call: TRBV5-1; cdr3_nt: TGCGCCAGCAGCAAGGACCCGGAAGAGACCCAGTACTTC; cdr3_aa: CASSKDPEETQYF
d_call: -; clone_size: -; j_call: TRBJ2-4; v_call: TRBV28; cdr3_nt: TGTGCCAGCAGTTTTATTCTAGGTCCTAACATTCAGTACTTC; cdr3_aa: CASSFILGPNIQYF
d_call: TRBD2; clone_size: -; j_call: TRBJ2-1; v_call: TRBV5-1; cdr3_nt: TGCGCCAGCAGCGTACTAGCGGGGGCTACTACCTACAATGAGCAGTTCTTC; cdr3_aa: CASSVLAGATTYNEQFF